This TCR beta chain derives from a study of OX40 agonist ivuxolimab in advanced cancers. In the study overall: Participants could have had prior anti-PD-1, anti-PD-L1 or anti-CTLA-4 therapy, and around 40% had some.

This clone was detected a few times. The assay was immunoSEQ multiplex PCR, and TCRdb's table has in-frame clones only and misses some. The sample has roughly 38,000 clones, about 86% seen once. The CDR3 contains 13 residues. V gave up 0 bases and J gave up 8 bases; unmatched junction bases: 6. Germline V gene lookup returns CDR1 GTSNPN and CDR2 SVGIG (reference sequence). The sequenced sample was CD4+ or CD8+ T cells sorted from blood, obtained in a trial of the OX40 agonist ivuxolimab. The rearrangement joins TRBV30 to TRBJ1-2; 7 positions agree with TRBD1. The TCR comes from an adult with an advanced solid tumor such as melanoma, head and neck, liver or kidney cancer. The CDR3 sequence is CAWSVLGGGGYTF. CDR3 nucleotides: TGTGCCTGGAGTGTACTAGGGGGCGGCGGCTACACCTTC.